These 17 T cell receptor beta chains share one sample of origin, sequenced in a study of blood T cells in healthy people across ages (dated by TCRdb to the mid-2010s). The library relied on 5' RACE. Instrument used: Illumina HiSeq 2500. The second PCR ran for roughly 7 to 12 cycles and used a J-beta primer mix along with a sample-barcoded 5' primer. Using fastp trimming at Q25 and MiXCR clonotype assembly, TCRdb reanalyzed the public sequencing data and kept in-frame beta chains. Rows matching on CDR3 protein sequence are summarized as one entry with the most common DNA and genes. The sample data list over a million distinct CDR3 sequences, and 40% to 45% of these were observed just once. The ten biggest clones cover around 18% of the sample. What was sequenced was blood. The receptors originated from an older woman in good health.

The chain recombines TRBV11-2 with TRBJ1-4, with a tentative D call TRBD1 (5 bases). V lost 5 bases to trimming and J lost 2 bases, with 12 bases between them. The CDR3 sequence is 15 residues long. Germline V gene data show CDR1 as SGHAT and CDR2 as FQNNGV. The CDR3 DNA follows: TGTGCCAGCAGCCGCCGAGCAGGGACTAATGAAAAACTGTTTTTT. Its protein product is CASSRRAGTNEKLFF. Together with reference TRBV11-2 and TRBJ1-4, the CDR3 gives the full variable domain: EAGVAQSPRYKIIEKRQSVAFWCNPISGHATLYWYQQILGQGPKLLIQFQNNGVVDDSQLPKDRFSAERLKGVDSTLKIQPAKLEDSAVYLCASSRRAGTNEKLFFGSGTQLSVL.

This clonotype was seen only once. At one end the junction does not follow the germline gene, possibly because of a read error. The rearrangement joins TRBV6-1 to TRBJ2-5; D is undetermined. CDR1 MNHNS and CDR2 SASEGT come from the germline V gene. The CDR3 sequence is 16 residues long. The CDR3 sequence is CTSSDQGPRYQETQYF. DNA of the CDR3: TGTACCAGCAGTGACCAAGGGCCACGGTACCAAGAGACCCAGTACTTC.

Only a few counts were recorded for this clonotype. The chain couples TRBV7-9 to TRBJ2-1; tentative D call: TRBD1 (6 bases). With 3 bases removed from V and 3 bases from J, the gap between germline ends came to 18 bases. This CDR3 has 17 amino acids. Germline CDR1 and CDR2: SEHNR and FQNEAQ (reference sequence). The CDR3 region is CASSLFRNRDVYNEQFF. The CDR3 region has the DNA TGTGCCAGCAGCTTGTTCCGAAACAGGGACGTCTACAATGAGCAGTTCTTC.

This chain uses TRBV5-1 with TRBJ2-3; the D is unclear. The germline V gene has CDR1 SGHRS and CDR2 YFSETQ. V lost 0 bases and J 6 bases, leaving 14 bases between the germline ends. The CDR3 has 15 amino acids. CDR3 region: CASSLVSLTEDTQYF. In nucleotides, the CDR3 is TGCGCCAGCAGCTTGGTGTCACTGACCGAGGATACGCAGTATTTT.

CDR3 sequence: CASSLPGTPGNTIYF. In DNA form, the CDR3 reads TGTGCCAGCAGTTTACCGGGGACGCCTGGAAACACCATATATTTT. V is TRBV7-2 and J is TRBJ1-3, with D maybe TRBD1 (5 bases). This CDR3 comprises 15 residues. Germline V lookup: CDR1 SGHTA, CDR2 FQGNSA. V was cut by 6 bases and J by 2 bases, with 14 bases left in between.

The V call is TRBV18, the J call TRBJ2-1, with D perhaps assigned TRBD1 or TRBD2 (5 bases each). The CDR3 totals 12 residues. Germline CDR1 KGHSH, CDR2 LQKENI. Trimming stripped 5 bases from V and 10 bases from J, with 12 bases between. The CDR3 region is CASSKGGDEQFF. The CDR3 DNA follows: TGTGCCAGCTCAAAGGGTGGGGACGAGCAGTTCTTC.

This chain connects TRBV6-5 to TRBJ2-4; weak D call: TRBD1 (5 bases). Germline V gene data show CDR1 as MNHEY and CDR2 as SVGAGI. The V end lost 4 bases, the J end lost 13 bases, and 14 bases lay between the germline ends. The CDR3 consists of 12 residues. Here the CDR3 reads CASSFPQGEQYF. DNA for the CDR3: TGTGCCAGCAGTTTCCCGCAGGGTGAGCAGTACTTC.

In the case of this clonotype: A much larger clonotype is one base distant, so this may be a read error. This chain joins TRBV27 and TRBJ2-7; D not resolved. With 4 bases removed from V and 6 bases from J, the gap between germline ends came to 7 bases. The CDR3 sequence is 11 residues long. In germline, CDR1 is MNHEY, CDR2 SMNVEV (reference sequence). As DNA, the CDR3 is TGTGCCAGCAGTTCCATGGGCGAGCAGTACTTC. Translating gives CASSSMGEQYF.

This clonotype was seen a single time. Possible read error: a much larger clone is one base away. The chain carries TRBV6-2 or TRBV6-3 and TRBJ2-6; D gene unclear. Germline loops: CDR1 MNHEY, CDR2 SVGEGT. There are 15 residues in the CDR3. The DNA for the CDR3 is TGTGCCGGCAGTTACACTTTCTCTGGGGCCAACGTCCTGACTTTC. This encodes CAGSYTFSGANVLTF.

The gene calls are TRBV27 and TRBJ2-3; tentatively, D is TRBD1 (5 bases). Trimming pared 2 bases from V and 5 bases from J, leaving 11 bases between. Germline CDR1 is MNHEY and CDR2 is SMNVEV (reference sequence). The CDR3 runs 14 residues. CDR3 in amino acids: CASSLKGYQDTQYF. CDR3 nucleotide sequence: TGTGCCAGCAGTTTAAAGGGGTATCAAGATACGCAGTATTTT.

This clonotype was seen many times. The chain recombines TRBV18 with TRBJ2-5, with TRBD2 matching 8 bases. This CDR3 has 16 amino acids. Germline lookup yields CDR1 KGHSH and CDR2 LQKENI. V dropped 3 bases and J dropped 2; count of bases not matched to a gene: 8. This chain's CDR3 is CASSPRFGTSQETQYF. The DNA for the CDR3 is TGTGCCAGCTCACCGAGGTTCGGGACTAGTCAAGAGACCCAGTACTTC. Based on the CDR3 plus reference TRBV18 and TRBJ2-5, the full variable domain is NAGVMQNPRHLVRRRGQEARLRCSPMKGHSHVYWYRQLPEEGLKFMVYLQKENIIDESGMPKERFSAEFPKEGPSILRIQQVVRGDSAAYFCASSPRFGTSQETQYFGPGTRLLVL.

CDR3 bases: TGTGCCAGTAGTGCCATCGGGAACGAGCAGTACTTC. It yields the protein CASSAIGNEQYF. The chain joins TRBV19 to TRBJ2-7; D is possibly TRBD2 (5 bases). Germline lookup yields CDR1 LNHDA and CDR2 SQIVND (reference sequence). Between the trimmed V and J ends, which lost 5 bases and 5 bases, there was a span of 10 bases. The CDR3 is 12 amino acids.

This clonotype was seen a handful of times. A single base separates this from a much larger clone, so it may be a read error. The chain employs TRBV6-5 and TRBJ2-3, with a possible D match to TRBD1 (6 bases). Trimming cost V 5 bases and J 2 bases, with 14 bases left between them. Per germline, CDR1 MNHEY and CDR2 SVGAGI. This CDR3 spans 15 amino acids. The CDR3 is CASSHQGHHTDTQYF. The CDR3 nucleotides are TGTGCCAGCAGTCACCAGGGGCACCACACAGATACGCAGTATTTT.

This clonotype was found a few times. V gene TRBV5-1 combines with J gene TRBJ2-1; the match to TRBD2 covers 8 bases. Unmatched junction bases numbered 5, after V lost 2 bases and J lost 7 bases. Germline assignment: CDR1 SGHRS and CDR2 YFSETQ. The CDR3 has 14 amino acids. CDR3 nucleotide sequence: TGCGCCAGCAGCTTAGGCGGGAGGATGAATGAGCAGTTCTTC. It yields the protein CASSLGGRMNEQFF.

This clonotype appeared a few times. This chain links TRBV10-2 with TRBJ2-7; D tentatively reads TRBD1 or TRBD2 (5 bases each). In germline, CDR1 is WSHSY, CDR2 SAAADI. This CDR3 contains 15 residues. The V gene lost 2 bases and the J gene lost 3 bases, with 14 bases spanning the gap. CDR3 nucleotide sequence: TGCGCCAGCAGTGAGAGATTCGAGGGGCACTACGAGCAGTACTTC. It codes for CASSERFEGHYEQYF.

This clonotype was picked up one time. A much larger clone lies one base from this, so it may be a read error. The chain uses TRBV4-1 and TRBJ2-7; D not resolved. The DNA matches TRBJ2-5 better at its end, which makes the J call doubtful. This CDR3 has 14 residues. Germline CDR1 is MGHRA and CDR2 is YSYEKL. This CDR3 reads CASNQDDGRETQYF. In DNA form, the CDR3 reads TGCGCCAGCAACCAAGATGATGGACGGGAGACCCAGTACTTC.

The gene calls are TRBV7-9 and TRBJ2-7; TRBD1 is a possible D gene (5 bases). CDR3 length: 13 residues. The V end was cut by 6 bases, the J end by 0 bases, with 9 bases between. CDR1 SEHNR and CDR2 FQNEAQ come from the germline V gene (reference sequence). The CDR3 DNA reads as TGTGCCAGCAGTACTGGGGCCTCCTACGAGCAGTACTTC. This translates into CASSTGASYEQYF.